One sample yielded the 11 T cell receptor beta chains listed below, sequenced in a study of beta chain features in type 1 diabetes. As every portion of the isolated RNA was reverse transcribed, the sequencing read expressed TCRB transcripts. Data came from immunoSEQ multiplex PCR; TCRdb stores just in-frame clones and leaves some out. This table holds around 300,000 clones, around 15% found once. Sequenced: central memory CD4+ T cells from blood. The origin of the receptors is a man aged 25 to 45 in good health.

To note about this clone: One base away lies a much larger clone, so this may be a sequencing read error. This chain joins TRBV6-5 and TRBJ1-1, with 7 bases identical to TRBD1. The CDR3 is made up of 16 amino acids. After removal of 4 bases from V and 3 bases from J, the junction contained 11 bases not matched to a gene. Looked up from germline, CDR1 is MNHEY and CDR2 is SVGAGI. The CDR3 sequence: CASSSRGTDMDTEAFF. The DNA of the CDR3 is TGTGCCAGCAGTTCACGGGGGACAGATATGGACACTGAAGCTTTCTTT.

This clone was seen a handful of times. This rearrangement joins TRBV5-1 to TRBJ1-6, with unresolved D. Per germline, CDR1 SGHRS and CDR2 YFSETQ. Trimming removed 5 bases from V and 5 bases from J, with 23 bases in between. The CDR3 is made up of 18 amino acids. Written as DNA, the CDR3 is TGCGCCAGCAGAGATTTGCTGACACGTAAGATGAATAATTCACCCCTCCACTTT. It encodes CASRDLLTRKMNNSPLHF.

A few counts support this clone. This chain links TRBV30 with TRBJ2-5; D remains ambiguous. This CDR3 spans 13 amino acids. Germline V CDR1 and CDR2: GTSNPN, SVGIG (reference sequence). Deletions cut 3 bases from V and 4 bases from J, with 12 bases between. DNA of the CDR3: TGTGCCTGGAGCCTAATTCCACGAGAGACCCAGTACTTC. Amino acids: CAWSLIPRETQYF.

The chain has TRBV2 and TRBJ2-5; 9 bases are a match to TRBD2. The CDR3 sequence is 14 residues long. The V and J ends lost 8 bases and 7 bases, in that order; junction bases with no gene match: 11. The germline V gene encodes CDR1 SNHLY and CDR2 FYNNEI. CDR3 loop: CASVRLAESGTQYF. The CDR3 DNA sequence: TGTGCCAGCGTACGACTAGCGGAAAGTGGGACCCAGTACTTC.

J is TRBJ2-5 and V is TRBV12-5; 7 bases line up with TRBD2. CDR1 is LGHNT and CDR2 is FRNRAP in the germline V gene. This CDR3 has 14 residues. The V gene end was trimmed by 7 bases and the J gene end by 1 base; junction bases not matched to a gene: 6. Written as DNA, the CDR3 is TGTGCTAGTGCTTCTAGCGGCCTCCAAGAGACCCAGTACTTC. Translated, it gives CASASSGLQETQYF.

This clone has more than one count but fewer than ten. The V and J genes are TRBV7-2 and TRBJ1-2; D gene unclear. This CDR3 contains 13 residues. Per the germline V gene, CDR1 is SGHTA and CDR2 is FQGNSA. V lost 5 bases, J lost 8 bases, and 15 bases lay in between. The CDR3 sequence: CASSLPATRGYTF. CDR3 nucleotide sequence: TGTGCCAGCAGCCTTCCAGCGACGAGAGGCTACACCTTC.

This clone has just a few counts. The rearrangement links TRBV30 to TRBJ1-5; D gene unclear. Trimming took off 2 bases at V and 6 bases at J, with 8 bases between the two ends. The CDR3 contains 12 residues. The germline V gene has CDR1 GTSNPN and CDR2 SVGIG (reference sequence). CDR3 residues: CAWSPPGQPQHF. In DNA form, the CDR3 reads TGTGCCTGGAGTCCTCCTGGTCAGCCCCAGCATTTT.

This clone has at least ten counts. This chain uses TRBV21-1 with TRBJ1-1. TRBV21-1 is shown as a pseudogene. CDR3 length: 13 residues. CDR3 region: CASFHGFYTEAFF. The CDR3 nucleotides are TGTGCCAGCTTCCATGGTTTTTACACTGAAGCTTTCTTT.

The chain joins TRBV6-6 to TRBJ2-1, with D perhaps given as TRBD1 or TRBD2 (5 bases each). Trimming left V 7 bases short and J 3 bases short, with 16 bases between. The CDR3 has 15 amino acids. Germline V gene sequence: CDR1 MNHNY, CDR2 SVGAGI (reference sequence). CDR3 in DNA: TGTGCCAGCACCAAAAGGTTGGGGGACTACAATGAGCAGTTCTTC. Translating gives CASTKRLGDYNEQFF.

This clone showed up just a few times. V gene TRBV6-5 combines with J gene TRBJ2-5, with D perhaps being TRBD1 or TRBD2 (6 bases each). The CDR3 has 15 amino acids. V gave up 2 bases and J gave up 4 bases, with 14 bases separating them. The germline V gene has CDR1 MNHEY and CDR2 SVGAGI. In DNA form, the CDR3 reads TGTGCCAGCAGTTACCAGAGAGGGGGGCGAGAGACCCAGTACTTC. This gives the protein CASSYQRGGRETQYF.

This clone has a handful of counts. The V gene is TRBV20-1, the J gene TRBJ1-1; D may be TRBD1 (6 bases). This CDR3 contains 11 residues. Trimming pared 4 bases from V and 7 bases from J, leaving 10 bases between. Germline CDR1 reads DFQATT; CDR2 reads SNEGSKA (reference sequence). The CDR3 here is CSAITGYEAFF. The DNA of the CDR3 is TGCAGTGCTATTACAGGGTATGAAGCTTTCTTT.